The 10 T cell receptor beta chains listed next were all sequenced from one sample in a study of blood T cell repertoires in COVID-19. Profiled with immunoSEQ multiplex PCR; TCRdb holds only in-frame clones, not every one. Altogether 60,000 to 80,000 clones are present, 84% being singletons, with the ten largest covering 8.8%. The sequencing input was peripheral blood. The receptors stem from a man between 45 and 60 years old with active COVID-19.

The chain is built from TRBV7-2 and TRBJ2-1; the D gene is possibly TRBD2 (6 bases). With 4 bases removed from V and 11 bases from J, the gap between germline ends came to 18 bases. CDR3 length equals 14 residues. In germline, CDR1 is SGHTA, CDR2 FQGNSA. This chain's CDR3 is CASSSYQLGGQQFF. The CDR3 DNA sequence: TGTGCCAGCAGCTCCTATCAACTGGGGGGACAGCAGTTCTTC.

This clone is a singleton in its sample. The V gene is TRBV4-3, the J gene TRBJ1-1; D ambiguous. V was cut by 0 bases and J by 0 bases, with 11 bases left in between. Looked up from germline, CDR1 is LGHNA and CDR2 is YSLEER. The CDR3 spans 16 residues. CDR3 loop: CASSQDLPGVNTEAFF. The CDR3 nucleotides are TGCGCCAGCAGCCAAGATCTGCCCGGGGTGAACACTGAAGCTTTCTTT.

This clone was observed a few times. V usage is TRBV3-1 (or the pseudogene TRBV3-2) and J usage is TRBJ2-2; 8 positions match TRBD2. Losses at the gene ends were 11 bases for V and 4 bases for J; bases not matched to a gene: 15. The V gene's germline CDR1 is LGHDT and CDR2 YNNKEL (reference sequence). The CDR3 has 16 amino acids. The CDR3 sequence is CAVGRGLPGVTGELFF. CDR3 in DNA: TGTGCCGTCGGGAGGGGACTGCCGGGCGTCACCGGGGAGCTGTTTTTT.

The chain couples TRBV5-1 to TRBJ2-3, with D unresolved. The CDR3 totals 14 residues. V lost 2 bases and J lost 2, with 9 bases in between. CDR1 and CDR2 (germline): SGHRS, YFSETQ. In DNA, the CDR3 is TGCGCCAGCAGCTTAATGGGCCTCACAGATACGCAGTATTTT. Its protein is CASSLMGLTDTQYF.

V usage is TRBV21-1 and J usage is TRBJ2-2; the table's D call, TRBD2, has no DNA check behind it. TRBV21-1 is flagged as a pseudogene. This CDR3 contains 17 residues. The CDR3 sequence: CASSKEMLADNTGELFF. DNA for the CDR3: TGTGCCAGCAGCAAAGAAATGCTAGCGGATAACACCGGGGAGCTGTTTTTT.

This clone was seen a handful of times. This chain uses TRBV5-1 with TRBJ1-6, with D maybe TRBD1 (6 bases). Germline CDR1 reads SGHRS; CDR2 reads YFSETQ. The CDR3 spans 15 residues. V dropped 4 bases and J dropped 6 bases, with 14 bases sitting between them. The CDR3 DNA reads TGCGCCAGCAGCAAGGACAGTCCATTTAATTCACCCCTCCACTTT. Residues: CASSKDSPFNSPLHF.

The rearrangement joins TRBV18 to TRBJ1-5; 7 bases line up with TRBD1. The V and J ends lost 2 bases and 3 bases, in that order; junction bases with no gene match: 13. Germline V gene lookup returns CDR1 KGHSH and CDR2 LQKENI. CDR3 length: 18 residues. The CDR3 sequence: CASSPLAVQGQINQPQHF. CDR3 bases: TGTGCCAGCTCACCATTGGCGGTGCAGGGACAGATCAATCAGCCCCAGCATTTT.

The rearrangement joins TRBV2 to TRBJ1-6, with 7 bases identical to TRBD1. CDR1 is SNHLY and CDR2 is FYNNEI in the germline V gene. The CDR3 extends over 14 amino acids. V was clipped by 6 bases and J by 10 bases; unmatched bases: 9. This CDR3 reads CASSRGAMGSPLHF. CDR3 DNA: TGTGCCAGCAGCAGGGGGGCCATGGGGTCACCCCTCCACTTT.

The CDR3 DNA follows: TGTGCCAGCGGTGGGACAGCAGACTACGAGCAGTACTTC. Translating it yields CASGGTADYEQYF. The rearrangement links TRBV6-4 to TRBJ2-7; TRBD1 aligns across 7 bases. The J segment lost 3 bases and the V segment lost 8 bases, leaving 7 bases of the junction unmatched. There are 13 residues in the CDR3. Germline CDR1 and CDR2: MRHNA and SNTAGT.

V gene TRBV2 combines with J gene TRBJ2-7; 7 positions match TRBD2. Trimming took 3 bases from V and 4 from J; bases not matched to a gene: 15. The CDR3 consists of 17 residues. CDR1 SNHLY and CDR2 FYNNEI come from the germline V gene. The CDR3 DNA is TGTGCCAGCAGTGATGTAGCTCGGGCGGGGGTTGGTTACGAGCAGTACTTC. Encoded protein: CASSDVARAGVGYEQYF.